Following are 20 T cell receptor beta chains from one sample sequenced in a study of blood T cell repertoires in COVID-19. TCRdb's table, derived via immunoSEQ multiplex PCR, lists solely in-frame clones and lacks some. The profile shows fewer than 650,000 clones, approximately 88% of them singletons. The sequenced sample consisted of peripheral blood. The origin of the receptors is a woman aged 50 to 60 with COVID-19, enrolled during active disease.

This rearrangement joins TRBV2 to TRBJ1-2; tentatively, D is TRBD1 (6 bases). This CDR3 spans 12 amino acids. The germline V and J ends were trimmed by 8 bases and 7 bases, with 14 bases remaining between them. The germline V gene has CDR1 SNHLY and CDR2 FYNNEI. The CDR3 spells CASHREFRGYTF. CDR3 in DNA: TGTGCCAGCCACAGGGAATTTCGTGGCTACACCTTC.

CDR3 residues: CAWRTSGFSYNEQFF. The CDR3 DNA sequence: TGTGCCTGGAGAACTAGCGGGTTTTCCTACAATGAGCAGTTCTTC. This rearrangement joins TRBV30 to TRBJ2-1; 9 bases line up with TRBD2. CDR1 and CDR2 from the germline V gene are GTSNPN and SVGIG (reference sequence). The CDR3 runs to 15 residues. Germline trimming cut 3 bases from V and 1 base from J; bases unmatched to any gene: 4.

V gene TRBV18 combines with J gene TRBJ2-2, with D maybe TRBD2 (6 bases). This CDR3 region has 15 residues. CDR1 is KGHSH, CDR2 LQKENI, per germline. Deletions cut 6 bases from V and 5 bases from J, with 16 bases between. The CDR3 loop is CASSLGSPPTGELFF. CDR3 in DNA: TGTGCCAGCTCCCTCGGGAGCCCCCCTACCGGGGAGCTGTTTTTT.

This clone was picked up one time. The sample carries other DNA sequences with the same CDR3. The rearrangement uses TRBV18 and TRBJ1-2; D is unclear. Germline-derived CDR1 and CDR2 are KGHSH and LQKENI. CDR3 length: 12 amino acids. Trimming took off 3 bases at V and 4 bases at J, with 6 bases between the two ends. CDR3: CASSPGSYGYTF. For the CDR3, the DNA is TGTGCCAGCTCACCGGGCAGCTATGGCTACACCTTC.

The chain has TRBV19 and TRBJ1-1; tentatively, D is TRBD1 (5 bases). Trimming cost V 6 bases and J 2 bases, with 13 bases left between them. This CDR3 is built from 14 residues. The V gene's germline CDR1 is LNHDA and CDR2 SQIVND (reference sequence). The CDR3 loop is CASRRQIPNTEAFF. CDR3 nucleotides: TGTGCCAGTAGACGACAGATACCTAACACTGAAGCTTTCTTT.

The chain has TRBV21-1 and TRBJ1-2. TRBV21-1 is designated a pseudogene. There are 14 residues in the CDR3. The CDR3 spells CASSRGKLFYGYTF. The CDR3 nucleotides are TGTGCCAGCAGCCGCGGGAAGCTTTTCTATGGCTACACCTTC.

The V call is TRBV4-1, the J call TRBJ1-2; TRBD1 agrees at 9 bases. Germline assignment: CDR1 MGHRA and CDR2 YSYEKL. Trimming took 4 bases from V and 6 from J; bases not matched to a gene: 9. The CDR3 is 15 residues long. CDR3 amino acids: CASSPGGDRANGYTF. The CDR3 region has the DNA TGCGCCAGCAGCCCAGGGGGGGACAGGGCGAATGGCTACACCTTC.

The rearrangement links TRBV3-1 (or the pseudogene TRBV3-2) to TRBJ2-7; tentative D call: TRBD2 (5 bases). This CDR3 comprises 15 residues. Between the trimmed V and J ends, which lost 2 bases and 5 bases, there was a span of 16 bases. Germline V gene data show CDR1 as LGHDT and CDR2 as YNNKEL (reference sequence). CDR3 sequence (DNA): TGTGCCAGCAGCCAAAATCCGAACAGCGGAGACGAGCAGTACTTC. Translating it yields CASSQNPNSGDEQYF.

This chain joins TRBV20-1 and TRBJ2-1; D is possibly TRBD2 (6 bases). CDR3 length: 15 residues. Trimming removed 3 bases from V and 0 bases from J, with 12 bases in between. Per the germline V gene, CDR1 is DFQATT and CDR2 is SNEGSKA (reference sequence). The CDR3 loop reads CSASIAVHSYNEQFF. CDR3 bases: TGCAGTGCTAGTATAGCGGTGCACTCCTACAATGAGCAGTTCTTC.

This chain joins TRBV9 and TRBJ1-6; 7 positions agree with TRBD1. V was pared by 2 bases and J by 7 bases, with 6 bases of the junction left unmatched. The CDR3 has 15 residues. From germline, CDR1 is SGDLS and CDR2 YYNGEE. The CDR3 nucleotides read TGTGCCAGCAGCGTCGACAGGGTGATGAATTCACCCCTCCACTTT. This codes for CASSVDRVMNSPLHF. Supplemented by reference TRBV9 and TRBJ1-6, the full variable domain reads DSGVTQTPKHLITATGQRVTLRCSPRSGDLSVYWYQQSLDQGLQFLIQYYNGEERAKGNILERFSAQQFPDLHSELNLSSLELGDSALYFCASSVDRVMNSPLHFGNGTRLTVT.

The chain couples TRBV25-1 to TRBJ2-1; 7 bases fit TRBD1. Germline V gene sequence: CDR1 MGHDK, CDR2 SYGVNS. V gave up 8 bases and J gave up 10 bases; unmatched junction bases: 8. The CDR3 extends over 12 amino acids. CDR3 sequence reads: CASSTGLEEQFF. In nucleotides, the CDR3 is TGTGCCAGCTCGACAGGGCTTGAGGAGCAGTTCTTC.

The V call is TRBV9, the J call TRBJ1-1, with D maybe TRBD1 (5 bases). The germline V and J ends were trimmed by 7 bases and 1 base, with 14 bases remaining between them. The germline CDR1 and CDR2 sequences are SGDLS and YYNGEE. The CDR3 is 14 amino acids. The CDR3 region has the DNA TGTGCCAGCGGGGGGTCCTCCAAGAACACTGAAGCTTTCTTT. It encodes CASGGSSKNTEAFF.

The chain links TRBV5-6 to TRBJ1-5; possibly TRBD1 for D (6 bases). CDR1 SGHDT and CDR2 YYEEEE come from the germline V gene. The CDR3 covers 13 residues. V was shortened by 0 bases and J by 11 bases, with 12 bases between the two germline ends. The CDR3 protein is CASSLGRGGTQHF. For the CDR3, the DNA is TGTGCCAGCAGCTTGGGCAGGGGAGGGACCCAGCATTTT.

The chain employs TRBV12-5 and TRBJ1-4; TRBD1 matches at 7 bases. The CDR3 extends over 16 amino acids. From germline, CDR1 is LGHNT and CDR2 FRNRAP. V lost 0 bases to trimming and J lost 4 bases; unmatched junction nucleotides: 5. The CDR3 nucleotides read TGTGCTAGTGGTTTGGTTCTGGGACAGAATAATGAAAAACTGTTTTTT. As protein: CASGLVLGQNNEKLFF.

The V call is TRBV2, the J call TRBJ2-1; 7 nucleotides line up with TRBD2. CDR1 is SNHLY, CDR2 FYNNEI, per germline. V dropped 1 base and J dropped 7; count of bases not matched to a gene: 13. CDR3 length: 17 residues. Here the CDR3 reads CASSEGNLAARGNEQFF. The CDR3 DNA reads as TGTGCCAGCAGTGAAGGGAACCTAGCGGCGAGAGGAAATGAGCAGTTCTTC.

This clone turned up a few times. The chain is built from TRBV3-1 (or the pseudogene TRBV3-2) and TRBJ2-2; tentatively, D is TRBD1 (5 bases). Trimming took 3 bases from V and 8 from J, leaving 10 bases between them. This CDR3 region has 13 residues. Germline values: CDR1 LGHDT, CDR2 YNNKEL (reference sequence). The DNA of the CDR3 is TGTGCCAGCAGCCAGACTGGGGCTGGGGAGCTGTTTTTT. This sequence encodes CASSQTGAGELFF.

The chain couples TRBV25-1 to TRBJ2-7, with a possible D match to TRBD2 (5 bases). Trimming removed 4 bases from V and 5 bases from J, with 21 bases in between. This CDR3 is built from 16 residues. CDR1 and CDR2 (germline): MGHDK, SYGVNS. CDR3 nucleotides: TGTGCCAGCAGTGGGTCCCCTTTAATGTTCGGGGACGAGCAGTACTTC. Residues: CASSGSPLMFGDEQYF.

In DNA form, the CDR3 reads TGTGCCAGCAGTGACAGGAGGACCTACAATGAGCAGTTCTTC. Encoded protein: CASSDRRTYNEQFF. The chain combines TRBV2 with TRBJ2-1, with D tentatively TRBD2 (5 bases). Between the trimmed V and J ends, which lost 3 bases and 2 bases, there was a span of 8 bases. Germline CDR1 and CDR2: SNHLY and FYNNEI. The CDR3 has 14 amino acids.

The V gene is TRBV10-2, the J gene TRBJ1-1; 8 nucleotides line up with TRBD1. CDR3 length: 13 residues. V was clipped by 7 bases and J by 6 bases; unmatched bases: 7. The germline CDR1 and CDR2 sequences are WSHSY and SAAADI. The CDR3 DNA sequence: TGCGCCAGCAAGGACAGGGTAGACGCTGAAGCTTTCTTT. Its protein is CASKDRVDAEAFF.

The V and J genes are TRBV10-2 and TRBJ1-2, with a weak D call TRBD1 (5 bases). Deletions cut 2 bases from V and 9 bases from J, with 28 bases between. Germline loops: CDR1 WSHSY, CDR2 SAAADI. The CDR3 is 18 amino acids. The CDR3 region is CASSEIGYSGNSGRRYTF. CDR3 bases: TGCGCCAGCAGTGAGATAGGTTACTCAGGGAATAGCGGACGTCGCTACACCTTC.